The 15 T cell receptor beta chains below come from one sample, sequenced in a study of blood T cell repertoires in COVID-19. Using immunoSEQ multiplex PCR, the repertoire was profiled, and TCRdb retains in-frame clones only, with some absent. This sample yields about 480,000 clones, of which approximately 88% are seen a single time; less than 9% belongs to the top ten. Sequencing input: peripheral blood. The source is a woman between 50 and 59 years old with COVID-19, enrolled during active disease.

The rearrangement joins TRBV7-9 to TRBJ2-7; D possibly corresponds to TRBD1 (6 bases). The CDR3 has 15 residues. CDR1 SEHNR and CDR2 FQNEAQ come from the germline V gene (reference sequence). Between the trimmed V and J ends, which lost 2 bases and 0 bases, there was a span of 11 bases. The CDR3 is CASSLPPGASYEQYF. The DNA for the CDR3 is TGTGCCAGCAGCTTACCCCCAGGGGCCTCCTACGAGCAGTACTTC.

This clone has a single count. V usage is TRBV28 and J usage is TRBJ1-6, with D uncertain. Germline V gene lookup returns CDR1 MDHEN and CDR2 SYDVKM. There are 15 residues in the CDR3. The ends were cut back, 7 bases at V and 7 bases at J, with 17 bases in the middle. The CDR3 nucleotides are TGTGCCAGCACTTCTACAGAGGCGGGGAATTCACCCCTCCACTTT. It specifies CASTSTEAGNSPLHF.

The chain is built from TRBV18 and TRBJ1-1; the match to TRBD1 covers 7 bases. J was trimmed by 11 bases and V by 1 base; bases with no gene match: 4. CDR3 length: 12 amino acids. Germline V gene sequence: CDR1 KGHSH, CDR2 LQKENI. The CDR3 protein is CASSPQGAQAFF. The CDR3 DNA follows: TGTGCCAGCTCACCACAGGGGGCGCAGGCTTTCTTT.

This chain joins TRBV5-4 and TRBJ2-5; 8 bases fit TRBD2. The CDR3 is 15 residues long. The ends lost 5 bases at V and 5 bases at J; junction bases unmatched: 11. Germline values: CDR1 SGHNT, CDR2 YYREEE (reference sequence). CDR3 protein: CASRQRGGRIETQYF. The CDR3 coding sequence is TGTGCCAGCAGACAACGGGGGGGCCGGATCGAGACCCAGTACTTC. Variable domain in full (rest from reference TRBV5-4 and TRBJ2-5): ETGVTQSPTHLIKTRGQQVTLRCSSQSGHNTVSWYQQALGQGPQFIFQYYREEENGRGNFPPRFSGLQFPNYSSELNVNALELDDSALYLCASRQRGGRIETQYFGPGTRLLVL.

The chain couples TRBV2 to TRBJ1-1, with D hard to call. Germline CDR1 reads SNHLY; CDR2 reads FYNNEI. The CDR3 spans 12 residues. Trimming took 7 bases from V and 5 from J, leaving 11 bases between them. The CDR3 DNA reads as TGTGCCAGCACATTGGCGGAAACTGAAGCTTTCTTT. Amino acids: CASTLAETEAFF.

The chain joins TRBV5-1 to TRBJ2-3; 10 bases fit TRBD2. The J segment lost 0 bases and the V segment lost 4 bases, leaving 2 bases of the junction unmatched. The CDR3 is 15 amino acids. Germline CDR1 SGHRS, CDR2 YFSETQ. The CDR3 loop reads CASSPGLASTDTQYF. The CDR3 DNA follows: TGCGCCAGCAGCCCGGGACTAGCGAGCACAGATACGCAGTATTTT.

This clone was detected once. The rearrangement links TRBV5-6 to TRBJ1-5; D is unclear. V gave up 2 bases and J gave up 2 bases, with 14 bases separating them. Germline values: CDR1 SGHDT, CDR2 YYEEEE. The CDR3 contains 16 residues. CDR3 region: CASSFDGRRGNQPQHF. The CDR3 nucleotides are TGTGCCAGCAGCTTTGATGGCAGGAGGGGCAATCAGCCCCAGCATTTT. Filled out from reference TRBV5-6 and TRBJ1-5, the complete variable domain reads DAGVTQSPTHLIKTRGQQVTLRCSPKSGHDTVSWYQQALGQGPQFIFQYYEEEERQRGNFPDRFSGHQFPNYSSELNVNALLLGDSALYLCASSFDGRRGNQPQHFGDGTRLSIL.

The chain carries TRBV6-5 and TRBJ2-7; D might be TRBD2 (5 bases). The CDR3 totals 13 residues. CDR1 is MNHEY, CDR2 SVGAGI, per germline. V gave up 5 bases and J gave up 5 bases, with 13 bases separating them. CDR3 sequence: CASSTEGADEQYF. As DNA, the CDR3 is TGTGCCAGCAGTACTGAGGGTGCTGACGAGCAGTACTTC.

The DNA for the CDR3 is TGTGCCAGTAGTCCATCGCGGGGGGGTGACGATGAGCAGTTCTTC. Amino acids: CASSPSRGGDDEQFF. The gene calls are TRBV19 and TRBJ2-1; TRBD2 matches at 9 bases. The CDR3 extends over 15 amino acids. Germline CDR1 is LNHDA and CDR2 is SQIVND (reference sequence). V trimming: 5 bases; J trimming: 8 bases; junction bases outside the gene matches: 10.

The chain is built from TRBV19 and TRBJ2-7; 12 bases agree with TRBD1. This CDR3 has 15 amino acids. The germline gives CDR1 LNHDA, CDR2 SQIVND (reference sequence). V lost 5 bases and J lost 4; bases outside the gene matches: 6. CDR3 nucleotides: TGTGCCAGTAGTCCCGGGACAGGGGGCGCGTACGAGCAGTACTTC. Its protein product is CASSPGTGGAYEQYF.

The chain recombines TRBV7-6 with TRBJ2-5, with D perhaps matching TRBD2 (6 bases). Per the germline V gene, CDR1 is SGHVS and CDR2 is FNYEAQ. Trimming left V 4 bases short and J 4 bases short, with 16 bases between. The CDR3 loop spans 15 amino acids. The CDR3 loop reads CASSSARGSGETQYF. The DNA of the CDR3 is TGTGCCAGCAGCTCTGCCCGGGGGTCCGGAGAGACCCAGTACTTC.

Concerning this clone itself: Other nucleotide sequences from this sample produce the same CDR3. This chain connects TRBV7-9 to TRBJ2-7; the D gene is possibly TRBD1 (6 bases). The CDR3 extends over 13 amino acids. V gave up 3 bases and J gave up 2 bases, with 8 bases separating them. Germline CDR1 is SEHNR and CDR2 is FQNEAQ (reference sequence). The CDR3 DNA is TGTGCCAGCAGCTTTACAGGGACCTACGAGCAGTACTTC. Its protein is CASSFTGTYEQYF.

This clone has only one observation. The rearrangement uses TRBV6-5 and TRBJ1-2, with D possibly matching TRBD1 (6 bases). The CDR3 covers 13 residues. CDR1 and CDR2 from the germline V gene are MNHEY and SVGAGI. The ends were cut back, 8 bases at V and 2 bases at J, with 12 bases in the middle. For the CDR3, the DNA is TGTGCCAGCCACACAGGGTGGAACTATGGCTACACCTTC. Translating it yields CASHTGWNYGYTF.

The gene calls are TRBV12-3 or TRBV12-4 and TRBJ1-2; D not certain. The CDR3 is made up of 12 amino acids. V lost 2 bases and J 6 bases, leaving 7 bases between the germline ends. The CDR3 spells CASSLTADGYTF. In DNA form, the CDR3 reads TGTGCCAGCAGTTTAACAGCCGATGGCTACACCTTC.

The chain is built from TRBV9 and TRBJ2-6, with TRBD1 matching 7 bases. Germline CDR1 SGDLS, CDR2 YYNGEE. V trimming: 4 bases; J trimming: 0 bases; junction bases outside the gene matches: 7. The CDR3 has 17 residues. The CDR3 loop reads CASSPWTGVSGANVLTF. The CDR3 DNA reads TGTGCCAGCAGCCCCTGGACAGGAGTCTCTGGGGCCAACGTCCTGACTTTC.